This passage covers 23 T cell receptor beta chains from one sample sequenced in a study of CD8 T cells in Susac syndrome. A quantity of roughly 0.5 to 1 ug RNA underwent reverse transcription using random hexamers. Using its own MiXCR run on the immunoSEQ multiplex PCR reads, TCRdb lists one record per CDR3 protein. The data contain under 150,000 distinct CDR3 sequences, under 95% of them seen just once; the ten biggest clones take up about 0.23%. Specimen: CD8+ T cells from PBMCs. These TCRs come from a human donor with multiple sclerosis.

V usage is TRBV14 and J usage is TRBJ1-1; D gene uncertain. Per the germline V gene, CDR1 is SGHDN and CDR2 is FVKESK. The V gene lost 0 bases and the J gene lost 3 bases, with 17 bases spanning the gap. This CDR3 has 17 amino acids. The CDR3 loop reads CASSQDRRNTLYTEAFF. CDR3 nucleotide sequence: TGTGCCAGCAGCCAAGATAGGAGGAACACTCTCTACACTGAAGCTTTCTTT.

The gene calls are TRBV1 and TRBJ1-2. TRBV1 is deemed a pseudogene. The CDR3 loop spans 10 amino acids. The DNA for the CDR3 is TGCACCAGCAGCGATACTCCCGGCACCTTC. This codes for CTSSDTPGTF.

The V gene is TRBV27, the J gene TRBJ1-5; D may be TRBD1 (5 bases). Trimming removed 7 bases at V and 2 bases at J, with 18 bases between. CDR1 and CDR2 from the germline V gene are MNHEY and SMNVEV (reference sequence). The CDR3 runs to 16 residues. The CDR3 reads CASTPGGLGGNQPQHF. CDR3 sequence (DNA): TGTGCCAGCACCCCGGGCGGGTTAGGGGGCAATCAGCCCCAGCATTTT.

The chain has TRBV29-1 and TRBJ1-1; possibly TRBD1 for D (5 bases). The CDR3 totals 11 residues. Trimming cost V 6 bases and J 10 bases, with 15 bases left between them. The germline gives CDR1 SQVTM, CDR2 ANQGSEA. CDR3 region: CSVGAEIAAFF. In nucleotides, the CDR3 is TGCAGCGTAGGGGCGGAAATAGCAGCTTTCTTT.

In DNA form, the CDR3 reads TGTGCCAGCAGCAACGACTGTGTCCCTGAAGCTTTCTTT. Its protein is CASSNDCVPEAFF. The rearrangement links TRBV21-1 to TRBJ1-1; the table's D call, TRBD1, was not checked against the DNA. TRBV21-1 is flagged as a pseudogene. CDR3 length equals 13 residues.

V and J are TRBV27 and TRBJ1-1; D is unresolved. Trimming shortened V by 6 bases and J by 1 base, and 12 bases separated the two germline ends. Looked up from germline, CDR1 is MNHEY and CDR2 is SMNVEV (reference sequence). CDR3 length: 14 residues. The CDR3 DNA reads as TGTGCCAGCAGCGCTTGGGTGAAGAACACTGAAGCTTTCTTT. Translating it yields CASSAWVKNTEAFF.

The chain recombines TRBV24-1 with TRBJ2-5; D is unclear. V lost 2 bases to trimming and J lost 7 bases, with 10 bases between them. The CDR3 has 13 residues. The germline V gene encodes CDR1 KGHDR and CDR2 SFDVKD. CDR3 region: CATSDSYVGTQYF. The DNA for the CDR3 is TGTGCCACCAGTGATTCGTACGTTGGGACCCAGTACTTC.

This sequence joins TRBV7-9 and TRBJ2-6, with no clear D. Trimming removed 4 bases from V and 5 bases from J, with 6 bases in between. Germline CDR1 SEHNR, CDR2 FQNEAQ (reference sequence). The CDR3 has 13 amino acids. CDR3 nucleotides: TGTGCCAGCAGCTCCGGCAGGGCCAACGTCCTGACTTTC. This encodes CASSSGRANVLTF.

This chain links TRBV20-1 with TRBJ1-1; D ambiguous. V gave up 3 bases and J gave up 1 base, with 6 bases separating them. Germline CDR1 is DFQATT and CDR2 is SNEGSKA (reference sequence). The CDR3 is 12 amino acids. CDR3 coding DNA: TGCAGTGCTAGTGGGCAGAACACTGAAGCTTTCTTT. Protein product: CSASGQNTEAFF.

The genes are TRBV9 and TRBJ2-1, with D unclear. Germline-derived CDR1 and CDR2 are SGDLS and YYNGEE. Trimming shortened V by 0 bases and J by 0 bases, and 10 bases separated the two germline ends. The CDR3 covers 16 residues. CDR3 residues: CASSVDNGGSYNEQFF. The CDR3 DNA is TGTGCCAGCAGCGTAGACAACGGTGGCTCCTACAATGAGCAGTTCTTC.

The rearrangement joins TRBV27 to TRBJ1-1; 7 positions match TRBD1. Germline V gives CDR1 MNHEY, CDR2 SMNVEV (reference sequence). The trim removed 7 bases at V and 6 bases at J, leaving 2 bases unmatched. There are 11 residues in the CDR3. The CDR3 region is CASTRGAEAFF. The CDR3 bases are TGTGCCAGCACCAGGGGGGCTGAAGCTTTCTTT.

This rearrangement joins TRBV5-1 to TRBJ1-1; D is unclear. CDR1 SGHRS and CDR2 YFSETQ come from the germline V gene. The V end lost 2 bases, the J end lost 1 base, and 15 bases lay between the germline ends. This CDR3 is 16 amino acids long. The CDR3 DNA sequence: TGCGCCAGCAGCTTAAGCCCAGAGGCTGCGAACACTGAAGCTTTCTTT. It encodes CASSLSPEAANTEAFF.

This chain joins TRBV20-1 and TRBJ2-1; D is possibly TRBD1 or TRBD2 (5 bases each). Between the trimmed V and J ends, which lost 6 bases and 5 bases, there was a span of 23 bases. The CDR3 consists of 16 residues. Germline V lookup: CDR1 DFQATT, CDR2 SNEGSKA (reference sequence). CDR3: CSAPRGLKQINNEQFF. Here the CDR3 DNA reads TGCAGTGCACCCCGGGGCTTAAAACAGATCAACAATGAGCAGTTCTTC.

CDR3 sequence (DNA): TGTGCCAGCAGTTCCTTAGCGGTCACAGATACGCAGTATTTT. Translation: CASSSLAVTDTQYF. The chain joins TRBV27 to TRBJ2-3, with a tentative D call TRBD2 (6 bases). The CDR3 totals 14 residues. V shed 4 bases and J shed 2 bases, with 10 bases lying between them. From germline, CDR1 is MNHEY and CDR2 SMNVEV (reference sequence).

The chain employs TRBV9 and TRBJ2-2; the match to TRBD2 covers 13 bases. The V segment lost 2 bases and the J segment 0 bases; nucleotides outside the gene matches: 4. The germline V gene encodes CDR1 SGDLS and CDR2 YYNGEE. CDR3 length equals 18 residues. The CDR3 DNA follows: TGTGCCAGCAGCGTTAGCGGACTAGCGGGGGCGAACACCGGGGAGCTGTTTTTT. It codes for CASSVSGLAGANTGELFF. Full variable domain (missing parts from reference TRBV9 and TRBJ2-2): DSGVTQTPKHLITATGQRVTLRCSPRSGDLSVYWYQQSLDQGLQFLIQYYNGEERAKGNILERFSAQQFPDLHSELNLSSLELGDSALYFCASSVSGLAGANTGELFFGEGSRLTVL.

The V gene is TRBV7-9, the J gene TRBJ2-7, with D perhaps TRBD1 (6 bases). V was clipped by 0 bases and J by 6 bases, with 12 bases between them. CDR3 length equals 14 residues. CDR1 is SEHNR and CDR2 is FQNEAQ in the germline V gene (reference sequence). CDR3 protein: CASSLAGQPGEQYF. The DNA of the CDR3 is TGTGCCAGCAGCTTAGCCGGACAGCCTGGCGAGCAGTACTTC.

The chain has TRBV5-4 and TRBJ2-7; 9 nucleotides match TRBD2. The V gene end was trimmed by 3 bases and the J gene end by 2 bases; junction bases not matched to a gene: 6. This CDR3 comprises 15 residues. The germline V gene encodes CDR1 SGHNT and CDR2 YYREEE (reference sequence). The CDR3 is CASSSRSGGTYEQYF. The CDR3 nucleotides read TGTGCCAGCAGCTCCCGGAGCGGGGGGACCTACGAGCAGTACTTC.

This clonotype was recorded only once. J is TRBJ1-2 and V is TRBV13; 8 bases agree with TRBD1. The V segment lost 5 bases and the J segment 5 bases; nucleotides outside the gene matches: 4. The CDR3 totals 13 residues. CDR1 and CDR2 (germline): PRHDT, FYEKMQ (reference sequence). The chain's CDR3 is CASSPQGAYGYTF. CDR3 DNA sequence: TGTGCCAGCAGCCCTCAGGGGGCGTATGGCTACACCTTC.

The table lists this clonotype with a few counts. This CDR3 is CASSLGQGAEKLFF. In DNA form, the CDR3 reads TGTGCCAGCAGTTTAGGGCAGGGGGCTGAAAAACTGTTTTTT. The chain recombines TRBV27 with TRBJ1-4; 8 nucleotides match TRBD1. Germline CDR1 and CDR2: MNHEY and SMNVEV (reference sequence). Unmatched junction bases numbered 3, after V lost 2 bases and J lost 7 bases. The CDR3 totals 14 residues.

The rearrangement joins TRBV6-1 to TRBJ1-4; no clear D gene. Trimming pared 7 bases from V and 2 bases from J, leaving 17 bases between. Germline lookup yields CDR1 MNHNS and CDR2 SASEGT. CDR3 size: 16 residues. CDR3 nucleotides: TGTGCCAGCACCTACCACGGGAGCGCGACTAATGAAAAACTGTTTTTT. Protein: CASTYHGSATNEKLFF.

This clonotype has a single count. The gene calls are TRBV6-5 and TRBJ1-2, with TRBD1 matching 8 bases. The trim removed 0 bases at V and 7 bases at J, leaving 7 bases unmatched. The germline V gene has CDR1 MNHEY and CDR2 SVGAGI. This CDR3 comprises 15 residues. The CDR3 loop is CASSYSADRAVGYTF. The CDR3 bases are TGTGCCAGCAGTTACTCCGCGGACAGGGCGGTTGGCTACACCTTC.

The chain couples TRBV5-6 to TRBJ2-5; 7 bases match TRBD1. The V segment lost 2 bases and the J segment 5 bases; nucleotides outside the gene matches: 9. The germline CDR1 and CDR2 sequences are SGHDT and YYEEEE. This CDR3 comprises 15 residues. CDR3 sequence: CASSFQGGGEETQYF. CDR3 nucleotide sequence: TGTGCCAGCAGCTTCCAAGGGGGCGGCGAGGAGACCCAGTACTTC. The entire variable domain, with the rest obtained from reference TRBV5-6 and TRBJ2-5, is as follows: DAGVTQSPTHLIKTRGQQVTLRCSPKSGHDTVSWYQQALGQGPQFIFQYYEEEERQRGNFPDRFSGHQFPNYSSELNVNALLLGDSALYLCASSFQGGGEETQYFGPGTRLLVL.

This CDR3 reads CASSVADNPGELFF. The CDR3 DNA follows: TGTGCCAGCAGCGTAGCGGACAACCCCGGGGAGCTGTTTTTT. The chain joins TRBV9 to TRBJ2-2; D possibly corresponds to TRBD1 (5 bases). The CDR3 is 14 amino acids. From germline, CDR1 is SGDLS and CDR2 YYNGEE. Trimming took 0 bases from V and 6 from J, leaving 9 bases between them. The complete variable domain, with remaining parts taken from reference TRBV9 and TRBJ2-2, reads DSGVTQTPKHLITATGQRVTLRCSPRSGDLSVYWYQQSLDQGLQFLIQYYNGEERAKGNILERFSAQQFPDLHSELNLSSLELGDSALYFCASSVADNPGELFFGEGSRLTVL.